Listed below are T cell receptor beta chains from one sample, sequenced in a study of cytomegalovirus exposure and HLA in healthy donors. Assay: immunoSEQ multiplex PCR; the TCRdb copy retains only in-frame clones and omits some. Among tens of thousands of clones, about 89% were seen once, and the ten largest hold roughly 3.1%. Sequenced sample: PBMCs. All receptors derive from a young man in good health and CMV-seronegative. CDR3s include the opening cysteine and the closing phenylalanine or tryptophan. Each record gives: V gene, D gene, J gene, clone size, CDR3 DNA, CDR3 protein. The D gene is left open where the match is weak. Clone size, where shown, is once, few, many, or a class for clones that have expanded.

v_gene: TRBV5-1; d_gene: .; j_gene: TRBJ1-1; abundance: .; CDR3nt: TGCGCCAGCAGCTTGCTGGCAGGTTTGAACACTGAAGCTTTCTTT; CDR3aa: CASSLLAGLNTEAFF
v_gene: TRBV4-2; d_gene: .; j_gene: TRBJ2-3; abundance: .; CDR3nt: TGTGCCAGCAGCCAAGATTCAGGGGCCGTAGATACGCAGTATTTT; CDR3aa: CASSQDSGAVDTQYF
v_gene: TRBV7-2; d_gene: TRBD1; j_gene: TRBJ2-1; abundance: .; CDR3nt: TGTGCCAGCAGCCTCCAAAGCACAGGGGCCGGTGAGCAGTTCTTC; CDR3aa: CASSLQSTGAGEQFF
v_gene: TRBV15; d_gene: .; j_gene: TRBJ2-3; abundance: few; CDR3nt: TGTGCCACCAGCAGAGATACCTCTCGGAGAGGCTCAGATACGCAGTATTTT; CDR3aa: CATSRDTSRRGSDTQYF
v_gene: TRBV7-6; d_gene: .; j_gene: TRBJ2-7; abundance: .; CDR3nt: TGTGCCAGCAGCGCGGGACAGCGGTACGAGCAGTACTTC; CDR3aa: CASSAGQRYEQYF
v_gene: TRBV5-6; d_gene: .; j_gene: TRBJ2-5; abundance: .; CDR3nt: TGTGCCAGCAGCTTGCCCACAGGGACCCAGTACTTC; CDR3aa: CASSLPTGTQYF
v_gene: TRBV4-3; d_gene: TRBD1; j_gene: TRBJ2-7; abundance: .; CDR3nt: TGCGCCAGCAGCCCTGGATTTGGACAGGGCCGTTTCGGGGGAACCTACGAGCAGTACTTC; CDR3aa: CASSPGFGQGRFGGTYEQYF
v_gene: TRBV2; d_gene: .; j_gene: TRBJ1-1; abundance: .; CDR3nt: TGTGCCAGCAGCGAGGTTCGGGGTGAAGTCGCTTTCTTT; CDR3aa: CASSEVRGEVAFF
v_gene: TRBV11-1; d_gene: TRBD2; j_gene: TRBJ2-7; abundance: once; CDR3nt: TGTGCCAGCAGTTCCGAGACTAGCGGGAGCTACGAGCAGTACTTC; CDR3aa: CASSSETSGSYEQYF
v_gene: TRBV5-3; d_gene: .; j_gene: TRBJ2-3; abundance: .; CDR3nt: TGTGCCAGAAGTCGACCCCCGGGAATGGGGGATACGCAGTATTTT; CDR3aa: CARSRPPGMGDTQYF
v_gene: TRBV29-1; d_gene: TRBD2; j_gene: TRBJ2-7; abundance: .; CDR3nt: TGCAGCGCCACTAGCGGGATAGCGTACGAGCAGTACTTC; CDR3aa: CSATSGIAYEQYF
v_gene: TRBV19; d_gene: .; j_gene: TRBJ2-7; abundance: .; CDR3nt: TGTGCCAGTAGTGTCACACGCTCCTACGAGCAGTACTTC; CDR3aa: CASSVTRSYEQYF
v_gene: TRBV10-1; d_gene: .; j_gene: TRBJ1-2; abundance: .; CDR3nt: TGCGCCAGCAGTCCCGAGTCCCCCGACTGCTTCTTC; CDR3aa: CASSPESPDCFF
v_gene: TRBV28; d_gene: .; j_gene: TRBJ1-1; abundance: .; CDR3nt: TGTGCCAGCAATAGTAACACTGAAGCTTTCTTT; CDR3aa: CASNSNTEAFF
v_gene: TRBV27; d_gene: TRBD2; j_gene: TRBJ2-7; abundance: .; CDR3nt: TGTGCCAGCCGTCTAAGCGGGAGGCCCGACTACGAGCAGTACTTC; CDR3aa: CASRLSGRPDYEQYF
v_gene: TRBV5-1; d_gene: TRBD2; j_gene: TRBJ2-7; abundance: once; CDR3nt: TGCGCCAGCAGCTTGGCAATAGCGGGACCCGTCGGGGAGCAGTACTTC; CDR3aa: CASSLAIAGPVGEQYF
v_gene: TRBV7-2; d_gene: .; j_gene: TRBJ1-5; abundance: .; CDR3nt: TGTGCCAGCAGCCGTGGCAGCAATCAGCCCCAGCATTTT; CDR3aa: CASSRGSNQPQHF
v_gene: TRBV5-1; d_gene: .; j_gene: TRBJ1-3; abundance: .; CDR3nt: TGCGCCAGCAGCTTGGCGGGGTTCGCTGGAAACACCATATATTTT; CDR3aa: CASSLAGFAGNTIYF
v_gene: TRBV7-2; d_gene: .; j_gene: TRBJ2-3; abundance: once; CDR3nt: TGTGCCAGCAGCTCGCCTGGGGGGTCAGATACGCAGTATTTT; CDR3aa: CASSSPGGSDTQYF
v_gene: TRBV7-2; d_gene: .; j_gene: TRBJ2-2; abundance: once; CDR3nt: TGTGCCAGCAGCTCTCCCAACACCGGGGAGCTGTTTTTT; CDR3aa: CASSSPNTGELFF
v_gene: TRBV4-3; d_gene: TRBD1; j_gene: TRBJ1-1; abundance: .; CDR3nt: TGCGCCAGCAGCCAAGATAGGGGGCTCGGGACTGAAGCTTTCTTT; CDR3aa: CASSQDRGLGTEAFF
v_gene: TRBV4-2; d_gene: TRBD1; j_gene: TRBJ1-2; abundance: .; CDR3nt: TGTGCCAGCAGCCAAGCAACGACAGGGGACCTCGGCTACACCTTC; CDR3aa: CASSQATTGDLGYTF
v_gene: TRBV5-3; d_gene: .; j_gene: TRBJ2-7; abundance: .; CDR3nt: TGTGCCAGAAGCTTCCAGGCCCTGTGCGAGCAGTACTTC; CDR3aa: CARSFQALCEQYF
v_gene: TRBV6-5; d_gene: TRBD2; j_gene: TRBJ2-7; abundance: .; CDR3nt: TGTGCCAGCAGTTACACTGTAGCGGGAGTCCACGAGCAGTACTTC; CDR3aa: CASSYTVAGVHEQYF
v_gene: TRBV7-9; d_gene: .; j_gene: TRBJ1-1; abundance: few; CDR3nt: TGTGCCAGCAGCTTCGAGTTTGGGAACACTGAAGCTTTCTTT; CDR3aa: CASSFEFGNTEAFF
v_gene: TRBV19; d_gene: .; j_gene: TRBJ1-4; abundance: .; CDR3nt: TGTGCCAGTAGTATAGTCGCCTGGGCAGGGGAAAAACTGTTTTTT; CDR3aa: CASSIVAWAGEKLFF
v_gene: TRBV27; d_gene: TRBD1; j_gene: TRBJ2-7; abundance: .; CDR3nt: TGTGCCAGCAGATCGGGACAGGGGGCCTACGAGCAGTACTTC; CDR3aa: CASRSGQGAYEQYF
v_gene: TRBV19; d_gene: .; j_gene: TRBJ2-7; abundance: .; CDR3nt: TGTGCCAGTAGTACTACCTACGAGCAGTACTTC; CDR3aa: CASSTTYEQYF
v_gene: TRBV9; d_gene: TRBD2; j_gene: TRBJ2-1; abundance: .; CDR3nt: TGTGCCAGCAGCGTAGGACTAGCTGTCAATGAGCAGTTCTTC; CDR3aa: CASSVGLAVNEQFF
v_gene: TRBV9; d_gene: .; j_gene: TRBJ2-1; abundance: .; CDR3nt: TGTGCCAGCAGCGCCGGGGTGAGCTCCTACAATGAGCAGTTCTTC; CDR3aa: CASSAGVSSYNEQFF
v_gene: TRBV10-3; d_gene: .; j_gene: TRBJ2-7; abundance: once; CDR3nt: TGTGCCATCAGTGAGTCGCCGGAGAGCTACGAGCAGTACTTC; CDR3aa: CAISESPESYEQYF
v_gene: TRBV19; d_gene: TRBD1; j_gene: TRBJ1-5; abundance: .; CDR3nt: TGTGCCAGTAGTACCAGGGGGCCCGGACAGCCCCAGCATTTT; CDR3aa: CASSTRGPGQPQHF
v_gene: TRBV11-2; d_gene: .; j_gene: TRBJ2-7; abundance: .; CDR3nt: TGTGCCAGCAGCTTAGGGACATTAAACTACGAGCAGTACTTC; CDR3aa: CASSLGTLNYEQYF
v_gene: TRBV7-2; d_gene: .; j_gene: TRBJ2-3; abundance: .; CDR3nt: TGTGCCAGCAGCTTAGACGGGAGTTCAGATACGCAGTATTTT; CDR3aa: CASSLDGSSDTQYF
v_gene: TRBV2; d_gene: .; j_gene: TRBJ2-7; abundance: .; CDR3nt: TGTGCCAGCAGTGAGGGGCACTACGAGCAGTACTTC; CDR3aa: CASSEGHYEQYF
v_gene: TRBV6-4; d_gene: .; j_gene: TRBJ2-4; abundance: .; CDR3nt: TGTGCCAGCAGTGACTCGGGCCTAGCCAAAAACATTCAGTACTTC; CDR3aa: CASSDSGLAKNIQYF
v_gene: TRBV21-1; d_gene: .; j_gene: TRBJ2-3; abundance: .; CDR3nt: TGTGCCAGCAGCAAGGGCAGGCGGGAGCAGTATTTT; CDR3aa: CASSKGRREQYF
v_gene: TRBV5-1; d_gene: TRBD2; j_gene: TRBJ2-3; abundance: once; CDR3nt: TGCGCCAGTGGGGGAGGGGAGATGACAGATACGCAGTATTTT; CDR3aa: CASGGGEMTDTQYF